This T cell receptor beta chain derives from a study of patients and donors after allogeneic stem cell transplantation. A single record per CDR3 protein comes from TCRdb applying MiXCR to the RT-PCR reads. The sample contains over 65,000 distinct CDR3 sequences, less than 30% of which appear only once. With V trimmed by 6 bases and J by 1 base, 10 bases remained unmatched. The CDR3 is 15 amino acids. CDR1 and CDR2 from the germline V gene are SQVTM and ANQGSEA. The sample holds a few counts of this clonotype. The chain couples TRBV29-1 to TRBJ1-2; 8 bases are a match to TRBD1. The clonotype was recovered from a human donor who was either an allogeneic HSCT recipient or a stem cell or donor lymphocyte infusion donor (not recorded which). It is not recorded whose cells these are; they may come from a transplant donor. Material for sequencing was blood, either unsorted or a sorted T cell fraction (not recorded which). The CDR3 DNA reads as TGCAGCGTCCGTTCTGGACAGGGACTTAACTATGGCTACACCTTC. This gives the protein CSVRSGQGLNYGYTF.